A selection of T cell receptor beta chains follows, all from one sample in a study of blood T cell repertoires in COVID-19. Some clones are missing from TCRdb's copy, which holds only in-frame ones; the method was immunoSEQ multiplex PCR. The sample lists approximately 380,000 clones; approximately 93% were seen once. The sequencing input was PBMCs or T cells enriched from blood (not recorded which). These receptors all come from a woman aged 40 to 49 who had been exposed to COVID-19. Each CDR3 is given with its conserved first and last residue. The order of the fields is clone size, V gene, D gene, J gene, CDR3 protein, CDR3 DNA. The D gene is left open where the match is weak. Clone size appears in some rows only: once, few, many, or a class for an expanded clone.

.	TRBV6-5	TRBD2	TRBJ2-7	CAIELGLAGAGEQYF	TGTGCCATCGAGTTGGGACTAGCGGGAGCCGGCGAGCAGTACTTC
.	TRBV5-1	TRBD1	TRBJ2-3	CASSLQGALDTQYF	TGCGCCAGCAGCCTACAGGGGGCATTGGATACGCAGTATTTT
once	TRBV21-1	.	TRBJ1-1	CASLGLPRAFF	TGTGCCAGCTTGGGTCTTCCCAGGGCTTTCTTT
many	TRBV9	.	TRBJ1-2	CASSSSDRPDYGYTF	TGTGCCAGCAGCTCAAGCGACAGGCCGGACTATGGCTACACCTTC
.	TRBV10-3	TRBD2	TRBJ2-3	CAISESRLAGNTDTQYF	TGTGCCATCAGTGAGTCCCGACTAGCGGGGAACACAGATACGCAGTATTTT
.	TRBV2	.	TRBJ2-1	CASSLQDNEQFF	TGTGCCAGCAGTTTACAGGACAATGAGCAGTTCTTC
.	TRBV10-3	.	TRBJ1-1	CAISDVGANTEAFF	TGTGCCATCAGTGATGTTGGGGCGAACACTGAAGCTTTCTTT
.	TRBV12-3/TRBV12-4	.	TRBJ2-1	CASSLGGDEQFF	TGTGCCAGCAGTCTAGGGGGAGATGAGCAGTTCTTC
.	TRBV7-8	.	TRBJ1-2	CASSPKLLFDYGYTF	TGTGCCAGCAGCCCCAAGCTTCTTTTCGACTATGGCTACACCTTC
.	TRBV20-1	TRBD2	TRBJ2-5	CSAHRLAGKYF	TGCAGTGCCCATAGACTAGCGGGAAAGTACTTC
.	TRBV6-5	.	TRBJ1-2	CASRSPGRGGYGYTF	TGTGCCAGCAGGTCCCCCGGGAGGGGTGGCTATGGCTACACCTTC
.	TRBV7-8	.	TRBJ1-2	CASSLEGGAGALNYGYTF	TGTGCCAGCAGCTTAGAGGGGGGTGCGGGGGCCCTTAACTATGGCTACACCTTC
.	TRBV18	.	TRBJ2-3	CASSPPFTTLSTDTQYF	TGTGCCAGCTCACCACCTTTTACTACCCTAAGCACAGATACGCAGTATTTT
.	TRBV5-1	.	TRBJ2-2	CASSSTANTGELFF	TGCGCCAGCAGCTCTACAGCGAACACCGGGGAGCTGTTTTTT
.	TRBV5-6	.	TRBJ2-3	CASSERTALEYF	TGTGCCAGCAGCGAGAGGACTGCGCTAGAGTATTTT
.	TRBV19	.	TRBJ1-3	CASSLVPVGGNTIYF	TGTGCCAGTAGCCTCGTGCCCGTGGGCGGAAACACCATATATTTT
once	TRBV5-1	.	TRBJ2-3	CASSYRVDSTDTQYF	TGCGCCAGCAGCTACAGGGTGGATTCCACAGATACGCAGTATTTT
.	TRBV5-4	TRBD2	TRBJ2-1	CASSLVLAGVEQFF	TGTGCCAGCAGCTTGGTTCTAGCGGGGGTTGAGCAGTTCTTC
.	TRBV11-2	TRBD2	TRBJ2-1	CASSSRSGGASYEQFF	TGTGCCAGCAGCTCCAGAAGCGGGGGGGCCTCGTATGAGCAGTTCTTC
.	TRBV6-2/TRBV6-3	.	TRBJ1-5	CASSYSLGVPHF	TGTGCCAGCAGTTACTCTTTGGGAGTTCCGCATTTT
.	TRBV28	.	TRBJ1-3	CASSLGQSGNTIYF	TGTGCCAGCAGTTTGGGGCAATCTGGAAACACCATATATTTT
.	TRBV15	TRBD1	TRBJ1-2	CATSRDRTGFYGYTF	TGTGCCACCAGCAGAGATCGGACAGGTTTTTATGGCTACACCTTC
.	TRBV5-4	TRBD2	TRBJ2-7	CASSSSAASGTYEQYF	TGTGCCAGCAGCTCCTCGGCGGCTAGCGGGACCTACGAGCAGTACTTC
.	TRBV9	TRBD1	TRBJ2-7	CASSVTGGPVGEQYF	TGTGCCAGCAGCGTAACAGGGGGTCCCGTTGGGGAGCAGTACTTC
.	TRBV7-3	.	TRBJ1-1	CASSLTARGPEAFF	TGTGCCAGCAGCTTAACCGCACGCGGGCCTGAAGCTTTCTTT
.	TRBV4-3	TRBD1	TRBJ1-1	CASSHDRGTEAFF	TGCGCCAGCAGCCACGACAGGGGAACTGAAGCTTTCTTT
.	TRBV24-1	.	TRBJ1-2	CATSDAYYGYTF	TGTGCCACCAGTGATGCGTACTATGGCTACACCTTC
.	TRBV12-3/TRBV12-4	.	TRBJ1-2	CASGGPYGYTF	TGTGCCAGTGGGGGCCCTTATGGCTACACCTTC
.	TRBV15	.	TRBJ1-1	CATSRDRMGGYTEAFF	TGTGCCACCAGCAGAGATCGAATGGGGGGTTACACTGAAGCTTTCTTT
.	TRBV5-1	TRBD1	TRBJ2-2	CASSVAGGVGPGELFF	TGCGCCAGCAGCGTCGCAGGGGGCGTGGGCCCCGGGGAGCTGTTTTTT
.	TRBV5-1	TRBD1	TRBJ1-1	CASSLVGQLTEAFF	TGCGCCAGCAGCTTAGTGGGACAGCTCACTGAAGCTTTCTTT
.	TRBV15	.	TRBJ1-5	CATSRARQSNQPQHF	TGTGCCACCAGCAGAGCCCGACAGAGCAATCAGCCCCAGCATTTT
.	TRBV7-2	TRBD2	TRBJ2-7	CASSLRSGRSSYEQYF	TGTGCCAGCAGCTTACGTAGCGGGAGGAGCTCCTACGAGCAGTACTTC
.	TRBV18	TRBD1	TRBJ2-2	CASSSGQGARSGELFF	TGTGCCAGCTCATCGGGACAGGGGGCGCGGTCCGGGGAGCTGTTTTTT
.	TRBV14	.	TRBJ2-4	CASSQETQGAKNIQYF	TGTGCCAGCAGCCAAGAAACACAGGGAGCCAAAAACATTCAGTACTTC
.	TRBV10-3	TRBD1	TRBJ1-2	CAISVQGAHDGYTF	TGTGCCATCAGCGTACAGGGGGCGCACGATGGCTACACCTTC
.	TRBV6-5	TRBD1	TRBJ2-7	CASNRDRGGEQYF	TGTGCCAGCAACCGGGACAGGGGGGGTGAGCAGTACTTC
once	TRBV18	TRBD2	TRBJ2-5	CASSPLDSGGRETQYF	TGTGCCAGCTCACCACTTGATAGCGGGGGACGCGAGACCCAGTACTTC
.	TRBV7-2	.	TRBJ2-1	CASSPQGGAYNEQFF	TGTGCCAGCAGCCCCCAGGGGGGCGCATACAATGAGCAGTTCTTC
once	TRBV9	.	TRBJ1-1	CASSVAGGNTEAFF	TGTGCCAGCAGCGTAGCGGGGGGCAACACTGAAGCTTTCTTT
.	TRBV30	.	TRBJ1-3	CAWAGVQGNTIYF	TGTGCCTGGGCAGGGGTTCAAGGAAACACCATATATTTT
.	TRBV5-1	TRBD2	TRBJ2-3	CASRFLAGGRTDTQYF	TGCGCCAGCAGGTTCCTAGCGGGGGGGCGGACAGATACGCAGTATTTT
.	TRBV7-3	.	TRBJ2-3	CASSHTSEFTDTQYF	TGTGCCAGCAGCCATACTAGTGAGTTCACAGATACGCAGTATTTT
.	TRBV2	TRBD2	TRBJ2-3	CASSPSGGSTDTQYF	TGTGCCAGCAGCCCAAGCGGGGGTAGCACAGATACGCAGTATTTT
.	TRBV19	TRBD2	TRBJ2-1	CASSSAAMLSGRAHNEQFF	TGTGCCAGTAGTTCCGCCGCAATGCTTAGCGGGAGGGCCCACAATGAGCAGTTCTTC
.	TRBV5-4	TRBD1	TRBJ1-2	CASSANAGQGYGYTF	TGTGCCAGCAGCGCCAATGCGGGACAGGGGTACGGCTACACCTTC
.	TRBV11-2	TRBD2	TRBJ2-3	CASSRLAGDQYF	TGTGCCAGCAGCCGTCTGGCGGGGGACCAGTATTTT
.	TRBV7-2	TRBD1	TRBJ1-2	CASSPGQGRGYTF	TGTGCCAGCAGCCCTGGACAGGGGCGGGGCTACACCTTC
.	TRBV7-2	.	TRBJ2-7	CASSLSVEYEQYF	TGTGCCAGCAGCTTAAGTGTGGAGTACGAGCAGTACTTC
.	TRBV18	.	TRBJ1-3	CASSWTQTGNTIYF	TGTGCCAGCTCGTGGACACAAACGGGAAACACCATATATTTT
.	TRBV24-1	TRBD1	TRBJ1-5	CATSDLGTGPQPQHF	TGTGCCACCAGTGATTTGGGGACAGGGCCTCAGCCCCAGCATTTT
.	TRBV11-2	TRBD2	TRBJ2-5	CASSLAGGKKTQYF	TGTGCCAGCAGCTTAGCGGGGGGTAAGAAGACCCAGTACTTC
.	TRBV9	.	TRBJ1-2	CASALNYGYTF	TGTGCCAGCGCACTAAACTATGGCTACACCTTC
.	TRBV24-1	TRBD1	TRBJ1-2	CATSDSRTGVGYTF	TGTGCCACCAGTGATTCTAGGACAGGGGTTGGCTACACCTTC
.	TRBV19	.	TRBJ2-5	CASTTLAPEPETQYF	TGTGCCAGTACTACACTAGCCCCCGAGCCAGAGACCCAGTACTTC